One and the same sample provided the 19 T cell receptor beta chains below, sequenced in a study of T cell responses to AZD1222 COVID-19 vaccine. Profiled with immunoSEQ multiplex PCR; TCRdb holds only in-frame clones, not every one. The data contain about 140,000 clones, roughly 89% of them singletons. Here the sequenced sample was peripheral blood, taken on day 0 of AZD1222 vaccination. The origin of the receptors is an adult in good health.

The chain carries TRBV7-9 and TRBJ1-5; D is possibly TRBD1 (6 bases). Germline V lookup: CDR1 SEHNR, CDR2 FQNEAQ (reference sequence). This CDR3 has 14 amino acids. V was pared by 5 bases and J by 6 bases, with 14 bases between. The DNA of the CDR3 is TGTGCCAGCAGCCTTTCAGGGGATGGTCAGCCCCAGCATTTT. Amino acids: CASSLSGDGQPQHF.

A single count supports this clone. In nucleotides, the CDR3 is TGTGCCAGCAGCTACCTGGACAGGGATGAGCAGTTCTTC. Residues: CASSYLDRDEQFF. The chain couples TRBV7-9 to TRBJ2-1, with 8 bases identical to TRBD1. CDR3 length: 13 amino acids. V trimming: 4 bases; J trimming: 8 bases; junction bases outside the gene matches: 4. The germline V gene has CDR1 SEHNR and CDR2 FQNEAQ (reference sequence).

CDR3 amino acids: CASSPQGMVNQPQHF. The CDR3 DNA reads TGTGCCAGCAGCCCACAGGGTATGGTCAATCAGCCCCAGCATTTT. The rearrangement joins TRBV28 to TRBJ1-5, with a possible D match to TRBD1 (6 bases). The CDR3 runs 15 residues. CDR1 is MDHEN and CDR2 is SYDVKM in the germline V gene. V lost 6 bases, J lost 3 bases, and 15 bases lay in between.

This rearrangement joins TRBV19 to TRBJ2-5; TRBD1 matches 7 bases. Trimming took 7 bases from V and 5 from J; bases not matched to a gene: 7. The germline CDR1 and CDR2 sequences are LNHDA and SQIVND (reference sequence). The CDR3 is made up of 13 amino acids. The CDR3 reads CASNTGVGETQYF. DNA for the CDR3: TGTGCCAGTAATACAGGGGTCGGTGAGACCCAGTACTTC.

J is TRBJ1-5 and V is TRBV6-6, with no clear D. Germline values: CDR1 MNHNY, CDR2 SVGAGI (reference sequence). This CDR3 has 14 residues. The V and J ends lost 5 bases and 4 bases respectively, with 12 bases between them. The CDR3 loop reads CASSPASGNQPQHF. DNA for the CDR3: TGTGCCAGCAGTCCCGCTTCCGGAAATCAGCCCCAGCATTTT.

A single count supports this clone. The rearrangement joins TRBV6-6 to TRBJ2-7; 7 bases align to TRBD1. The V segment lost 6 bases and the J segment 2 bases; nucleotides outside the gene matches: 7. The CDR3 loop spans 14 amino acids. Germline CDR1 and CDR2: MNHNY and SVGAGI (reference sequence). DNA for the CDR3: TGTGCCAGCAGATTGGACAGGTTAACCTACGAGCAGTACTTC. Its translation is CASRLDRLTYEQYF.

This clone has just one count. V gene TRBV28 combines with J gene TRBJ1-2, with TRBD1 matching over 8 bases. The trim removed 3 bases at V and 8 bases at J, leaving 2 bases unmatched. The CDR3 spans 12 residues. Per germline, CDR1 MDHEN and CDR2 SYDVKM. The DNA for the CDR3 is TGTGCCAGCAGTTTCGGACAGGGAGGCTACACCTTC. Translated: CASSFGQGGYTF.

The chain carries TRBV29-1 and TRBJ2-3; the match to TRBD2 covers 8 bases. V trimming: 8 bases; J trimming: 5 bases; junction bases outside the gene matches: 9. Germline V lookup: CDR1 SQVTM, CDR2 ANQGSEA. CDR3 length equals 13 residues. The chain's CDR3 is CSLGREGGDTQYF. CDR3 in DNA: TGCAGCCTCGGGAGGGAGGGAGGAGATACGCAGTATTTT.

The chain uses TRBV7-2 and TRBJ1-1; maybe TRBD1 (5 bases). The CDR3 has 15 amino acids. V lost 3 bases and J 5 bases, leaving 16 bases between the germline ends. Germline V gene sequence: CDR1 SGHTA, CDR2 FQGNSA. The CDR3 nucleotides are TGTGCCAGCAGCTTTGGTAGGGGCCGGGGGACTGAAGCTTTCTTT. Translating it yields CASSFGRGRGTEAFF. Complete variable domain (other parts from reference TRBV7-2 and TRBJ1-1): GAGVSQSPSNKVTEKGKDVELRCDPISGHTALYWYRQSLGQGLEFLIYFQGNSAPDKSGLPSDRFSAERTGGSVSTLTIQRTQQEDSAVYLCASSFGRGRGTEAFFGQGTRLTVV.

This chain connects TRBV28 to TRBJ1-5, with a weak D call TRBD1 (5 bases). V shed 8 bases and J shed 1 base, with 15 bases lying between them. CDR1 and CDR2 (germline): MDHEN, SYDVKM. The CDR3 length is 15 residues. CDR3 DNA: TGTGCCAGCCGGGACTTCCAGATAAGCAATCAGCCCCAGCATTTT. It encodes CASRDFQISNQPQHF.

The V and J genes are TRBV10-2 and TRBJ1-1; D remains unclear. Germline CDR1 reads WSHSY; CDR2 reads SAAADI. Trimming cost V 5 bases and J 7 bases, with 11 bases left between them. This CDR3 spans 12 amino acids. Here the CDR3 DNA reads TGCGCCAGCAGTTGGTTGAACCTTGAAGCTTTCTTT. Translated, it gives CASSWLNLEAFF.

This chain uses TRBV3-1 (or the pseudogene TRBV3-2) with TRBJ1-4; 8 bases fit TRBD1. Germline lookup yields CDR1 LGHDT and CDR2 YNNKEL (reference sequence). This CDR3 region has 15 residues. V shed 1 base and J 7 bases; nucleotides not matched to a gene: 5. CDR3: CASSQGQGFGEKLFF. The DNA of the CDR3 is TGTGCCAGCAGCCAAGGACAGGGGTTCGGTGAAAAACTGTTTTTT.

This chain connects TRBV9 to TRBJ2-1, with D possibly called TRBD1 or TRBD2 (5 bases each). Germline CDR1 SGDLS, CDR2 YYNGEE. The CDR3 is 15 amino acids. V lost 4 bases to trimming and J lost 6 bases, with 17 bases between them. The CDR3 region has the DNA TGTGCCAGCAGCCGTTGGGACCCCGACCCCAATGAGCAGTTCTTC. This codes for CASSRWDPDPNEQFF.

The table lists this clone with a count of one. The CDR3 sequence: CASSEDSYNEQFF. The CDR3 nucleotides are TGTGCCAGCAGTGAGGACTCCTACAATGAGCAGTTCTTC. The chain is built from TRBV6-2 or TRBV6-3 and TRBJ2-1; D gene unclear. This CDR3 is built from 13 residues. Germline CDR1 MNHEY, CDR2 SVGEGT. Trimming cost V 5 bases and J 0 bases, with 5 bases left between them.

V usage is TRBV9 and J usage is TRBJ2-3, with D tentatively TRBD1 or TRBD2 (5 bases each). The V end was cut by 0 bases, the J end by 8 bases, with 10 bases between. Germline lookup yields CDR1 SGDLS and CDR2 YYNGEE. The CDR3 totals 13 residues. CDR3 amino acids: CASSVGGESTQYF. DNA of the CDR3: TGTGCCAGCAGCGTAGGAGGGGAGTCTACGCAGTATTTT.

V usage is TRBV7-8 and J usage is TRBJ2-2, with D possibly matching TRBD1 (6 bases). Germline V gene lookup returns CDR1 SGHVS and CDR2 FQNEAQ. The V end lost 0 bases, the J end lost 5 bases, and 10 bases lay between the germline ends. This CDR3 is 15 amino acids long. The DNA for the CDR3 is TGTGCCAGCAGCTTAGCGCCCCAGGGGACCGGGGAGCTGTTTTTT. Its protein is CASSLAPQGTGELFF.

The chain combines TRBV7-9 with TRBJ1-2, with a weak D call TRBD1 (6 bases). This CDR3 has 14 residues. Germline assignment: CDR1 SEHNR and CDR2 FQNEAQ (reference sequence). Between the trimmed V and J ends, which lost 8 bases and 2 bases, there was a span of 15 bases. The CDR3 coding sequence is TGTGCCAGCTCTAACAGGGAATCGAACTATGGCTACACCTTC. Protein product: CASSNRESNYGYTF.

This clone was counted between two and nine times. This chain links TRBV9 with TRBJ2-2; a weak D match, TRBD2 (6 bases). Trimming stripped 2 bases from V and 5 bases from J, with 16 bases between. CDR1 and CDR2 (germline): SGDLS, YYNGEE. The CDR3 length is 16 residues. CDR3 sequence reads: CASSVYSRGGTGELFF. Here the CDR3 DNA reads TGTGCCAGCAGCGTTTATTCTCGTGGGGGGACCGGGGAGCTGTTTTTT. Complete variable domain (other parts from reference TRBV9 and TRBJ2-2): DSGVTQTPKHLITATGQRVTLRCSPRSGDLSVYWYQQSLDQGLQFLIQYYNGEERAKGNILERFSAQQFPDLHSELNLSSLELGDSALYFCASSVYSRGGTGELFFGEGSRLTVL.

The gene calls are TRBV7-9 and TRBJ2-2; 8 bases line up with TRBD1. The CDR3 contains 14 residues. V dropped 3 bases and J dropped 3; count of bases not matched to a gene: 0. Germline lookup yields CDR1 SEHNR and CDR2 FQNEAQ (reference sequence). CDR3 loop: CASSLTGDTGELFF. The CDR3, as DNA: TGTGCCAGCAGCTTGACAGGGGACACCGGGGAGCTGTTTTTT.